A single sample gave rise to the 6 T cell receptor beta chains below, sequenced in a study of human T cells and chemical hapten exposure. Each CDR3 protein gets one entry after TCRdb re-called the RACE reads with MiXCR. The top ten hold around 2.6% of the sample, which has more than 300,000 distinct CDR3 sequences, 5.1% seen once. The time point denotes: pre-sensitization, week 0. Regarding treatment: therapeutic diphenylcyclopropenone sensitization with weekly scalp DPC. The sample in question was whole blood, obtained in connection with sensitization to the hapten diphenylcyclopropenone (DPC). These receptors came from a woman in her fifties or sixties with alopecia areata. Some clones in this sample may be carry-over from other donors' samples.

This clonotype has only a few counts. V is TRBV5-1 and J is TRBJ1-3; perhaps TRBD1 as D (6 bases). The CDR3 consists of 16 residues. V was trimmed by 4 bases and J by 0 bases, leaving 14 bases between them. Looked up from germline, CDR1 is SGHRS and CDR2 is YFSETQ. This chain's CDR3 is CASSGGDNFSGNTIYF. CDR3 coding DNA: TGCGCCAGCAGCGGGGGGGACAACTTCTCTGGAAACACCATATATTTT.

The table lists this clonotype with a few counts. The V and J genes are TRBV5-1 and TRBJ2-5, with 8 bases lining up with TRBD1. V trimming: 4 bases; J trimming: 5 bases; junction bases outside the gene matches: 7. This CDR3 has 14 residues. Germline V gene sequence: CDR1 SGHRS, CDR2 YFSETQ. CDR3 loop: CASSGTTGGETQYF. CDR3 DNA: TGCGCCAGCAGCGGTACAACAGGGGGTGAGACCCAGTACTTC. The complete variable domain, with remaining parts taken from reference TRBV5-1 and TRBJ2-5, reads KAGVTQTPRYLIKTRGQQVTLSCSPISGHRSVSWYQQTPGQGLQFLFEYFSETQRNKGNFPGRFSGRQFSNSRSEMNVSTLELGDSALYLCASSGTTGGETQYFGPGTRLLVL.

This clonotype was detected ten times or more. The chain recombines TRBV20-1 with TRBJ1-5; D is possibly TRBD1 (5 bases). The length of the CDR3 is 12 residues. V was trimmed by 6 bases and J by 4 bases, leaving 10 bases between them. In germline, CDR1 is DFQATT, CDR2 SNEGSKA (reference sequence). The CDR3 loop is CSAAGGNQPQHF. CDR3 nucleotides: TGCAGTGCCGCCGGGGGAAATCAGCCCCAGCATTTT.

In this sample, this clonotype turned up many times. The rearrangement joins TRBV28 to TRBJ2-5; D remains unclear. The V gene lost 2 bases and the J gene lost 9 bases, with 10 bases spanning the gap. This CDR3 is built from 12 residues. Per the germline V gene, CDR1 is MDHEN and CDR2 is SYDVKM. The CDR3, as DNA: TGTGCCAGCAGTTTACCCGGGTCGGCCCAGTACTTC. Translation: CASSLPGSAQYF.

This clonotype has at least ten counts. The V and J genes are TRBV4-2 and TRBJ2-3, with TRBD1 as a possible D gene (7 bases). This CDR3 region has 16 residues. Germline lookup yields CDR1 LGHNA and CDR2 YNFKEQ. Trimming removed 4 bases from V and 7 bases from J, with 21 bases in between. CDR3 region: CASSLDTGEVWNTQYF. As DNA, the CDR3 is TGTGCCAGCAGCCTAGATACAGGGGAGGTCTGGAATACGCAGTATTTT.

The chain links TRBV4-2 to TRBJ2-7; 7 bases map to TRBD2. The CDR3 sequence is 15 residues long. The germline gives CDR1 LGHNA, CDR2 YNFKEQ. Trimming took 4 bases from V and 6 from J; bases not matched to a gene: 12. DNA of the CDR3: TGTGCCAGCAGCCTCGAAGACTCCCCGGGGGGCGAGCAGTACTTC. Its protein product is CASSLEDSPGGEQYF.